This TCR beta chain was found in a study of T-cell reconstitution after alpha-beta-depleted transplantation in children. A library of TCRbeta sequences, prepared with unique molecular identifiers, was generated. From the PCR reads, TCRdb called clonotypes with MiXCR, one entry per CDR3 protein. This sample has 250,000 to 300,000 distinct CDR3 sequences, with almost 10% found just once. This CDR3 contains 14 residues. The V and J ends lost 11 bases and 2 bases, in that order; junction bases with no gene match: 11. The germline gives CDR1 MNHEY, CDR2 SVGEGT. The sequence derives from a human donor who donated a stem cell graft to a child with SCID. The chain uses TRBV6-2 or TRBV6-3 and TRBJ1-2; 7 positions agree with TRBD1. This specimen consisted of PBMCs from the stem cell graft donor, obtained from the stem cell graft. CDR3 sequence reads: CASQGDQTNYGYTF. CDR3 nucleotide sequence: TGTGCCTCCCAGGGGGACCAGACAAACTATGGCTACACCTTC.